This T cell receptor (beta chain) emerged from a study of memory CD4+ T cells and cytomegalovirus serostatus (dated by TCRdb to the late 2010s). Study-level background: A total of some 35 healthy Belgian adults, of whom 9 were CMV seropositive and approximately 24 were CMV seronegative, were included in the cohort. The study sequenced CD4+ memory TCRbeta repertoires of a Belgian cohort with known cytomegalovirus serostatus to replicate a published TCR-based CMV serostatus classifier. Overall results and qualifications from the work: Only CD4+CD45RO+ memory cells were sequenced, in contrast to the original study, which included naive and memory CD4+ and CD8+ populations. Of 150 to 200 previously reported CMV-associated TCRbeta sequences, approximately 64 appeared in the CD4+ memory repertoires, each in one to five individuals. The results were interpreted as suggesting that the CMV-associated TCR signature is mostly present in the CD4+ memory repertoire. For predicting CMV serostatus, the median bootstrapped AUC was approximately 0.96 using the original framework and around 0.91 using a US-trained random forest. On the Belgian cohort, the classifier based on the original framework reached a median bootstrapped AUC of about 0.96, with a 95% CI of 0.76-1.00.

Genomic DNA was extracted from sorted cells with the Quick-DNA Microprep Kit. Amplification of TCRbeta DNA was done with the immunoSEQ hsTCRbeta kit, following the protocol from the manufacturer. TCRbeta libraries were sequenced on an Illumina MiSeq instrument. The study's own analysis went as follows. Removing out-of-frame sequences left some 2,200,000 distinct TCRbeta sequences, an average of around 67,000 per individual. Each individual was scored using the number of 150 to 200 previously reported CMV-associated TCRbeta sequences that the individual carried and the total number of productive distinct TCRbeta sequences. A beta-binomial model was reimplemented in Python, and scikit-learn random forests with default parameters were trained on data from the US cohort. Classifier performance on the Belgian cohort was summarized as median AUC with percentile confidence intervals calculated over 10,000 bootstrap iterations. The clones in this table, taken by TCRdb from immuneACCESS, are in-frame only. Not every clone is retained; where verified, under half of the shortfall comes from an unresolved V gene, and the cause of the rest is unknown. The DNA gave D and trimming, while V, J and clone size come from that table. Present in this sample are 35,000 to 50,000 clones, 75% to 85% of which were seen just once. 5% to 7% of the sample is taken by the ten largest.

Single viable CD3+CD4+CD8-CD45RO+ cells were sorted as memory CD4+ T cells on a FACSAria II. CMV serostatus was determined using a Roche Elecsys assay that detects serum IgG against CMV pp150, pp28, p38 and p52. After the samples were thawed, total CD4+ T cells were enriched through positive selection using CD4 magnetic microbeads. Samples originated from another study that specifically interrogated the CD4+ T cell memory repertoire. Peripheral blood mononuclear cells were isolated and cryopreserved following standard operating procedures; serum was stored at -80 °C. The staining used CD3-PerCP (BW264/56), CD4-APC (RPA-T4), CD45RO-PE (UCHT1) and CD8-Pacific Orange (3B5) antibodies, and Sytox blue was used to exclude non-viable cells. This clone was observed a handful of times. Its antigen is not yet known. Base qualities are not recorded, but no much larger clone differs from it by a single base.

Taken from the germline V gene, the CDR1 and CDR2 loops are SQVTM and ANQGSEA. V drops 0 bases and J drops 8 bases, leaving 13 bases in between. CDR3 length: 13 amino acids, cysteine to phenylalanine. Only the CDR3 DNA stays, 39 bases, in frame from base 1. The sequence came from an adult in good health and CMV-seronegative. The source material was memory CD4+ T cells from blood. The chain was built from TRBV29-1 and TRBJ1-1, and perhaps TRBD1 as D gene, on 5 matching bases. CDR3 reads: CSVEETRQREAFF. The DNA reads TGCAGCGTTGAAGAAACTCGACAGAGAGAAGCTTTCTTT. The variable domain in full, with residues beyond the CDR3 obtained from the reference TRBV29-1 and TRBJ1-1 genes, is SAVISQKPSRDICQRGTSLTIQCQVDSQVTMMFWYRQQPGQSLTLIATANQGSEATYESGFVIDKFPISRPNLTFSTLTVSNMSPEDSSIYLCSVEETRQREAFFGQGTRLTVV.